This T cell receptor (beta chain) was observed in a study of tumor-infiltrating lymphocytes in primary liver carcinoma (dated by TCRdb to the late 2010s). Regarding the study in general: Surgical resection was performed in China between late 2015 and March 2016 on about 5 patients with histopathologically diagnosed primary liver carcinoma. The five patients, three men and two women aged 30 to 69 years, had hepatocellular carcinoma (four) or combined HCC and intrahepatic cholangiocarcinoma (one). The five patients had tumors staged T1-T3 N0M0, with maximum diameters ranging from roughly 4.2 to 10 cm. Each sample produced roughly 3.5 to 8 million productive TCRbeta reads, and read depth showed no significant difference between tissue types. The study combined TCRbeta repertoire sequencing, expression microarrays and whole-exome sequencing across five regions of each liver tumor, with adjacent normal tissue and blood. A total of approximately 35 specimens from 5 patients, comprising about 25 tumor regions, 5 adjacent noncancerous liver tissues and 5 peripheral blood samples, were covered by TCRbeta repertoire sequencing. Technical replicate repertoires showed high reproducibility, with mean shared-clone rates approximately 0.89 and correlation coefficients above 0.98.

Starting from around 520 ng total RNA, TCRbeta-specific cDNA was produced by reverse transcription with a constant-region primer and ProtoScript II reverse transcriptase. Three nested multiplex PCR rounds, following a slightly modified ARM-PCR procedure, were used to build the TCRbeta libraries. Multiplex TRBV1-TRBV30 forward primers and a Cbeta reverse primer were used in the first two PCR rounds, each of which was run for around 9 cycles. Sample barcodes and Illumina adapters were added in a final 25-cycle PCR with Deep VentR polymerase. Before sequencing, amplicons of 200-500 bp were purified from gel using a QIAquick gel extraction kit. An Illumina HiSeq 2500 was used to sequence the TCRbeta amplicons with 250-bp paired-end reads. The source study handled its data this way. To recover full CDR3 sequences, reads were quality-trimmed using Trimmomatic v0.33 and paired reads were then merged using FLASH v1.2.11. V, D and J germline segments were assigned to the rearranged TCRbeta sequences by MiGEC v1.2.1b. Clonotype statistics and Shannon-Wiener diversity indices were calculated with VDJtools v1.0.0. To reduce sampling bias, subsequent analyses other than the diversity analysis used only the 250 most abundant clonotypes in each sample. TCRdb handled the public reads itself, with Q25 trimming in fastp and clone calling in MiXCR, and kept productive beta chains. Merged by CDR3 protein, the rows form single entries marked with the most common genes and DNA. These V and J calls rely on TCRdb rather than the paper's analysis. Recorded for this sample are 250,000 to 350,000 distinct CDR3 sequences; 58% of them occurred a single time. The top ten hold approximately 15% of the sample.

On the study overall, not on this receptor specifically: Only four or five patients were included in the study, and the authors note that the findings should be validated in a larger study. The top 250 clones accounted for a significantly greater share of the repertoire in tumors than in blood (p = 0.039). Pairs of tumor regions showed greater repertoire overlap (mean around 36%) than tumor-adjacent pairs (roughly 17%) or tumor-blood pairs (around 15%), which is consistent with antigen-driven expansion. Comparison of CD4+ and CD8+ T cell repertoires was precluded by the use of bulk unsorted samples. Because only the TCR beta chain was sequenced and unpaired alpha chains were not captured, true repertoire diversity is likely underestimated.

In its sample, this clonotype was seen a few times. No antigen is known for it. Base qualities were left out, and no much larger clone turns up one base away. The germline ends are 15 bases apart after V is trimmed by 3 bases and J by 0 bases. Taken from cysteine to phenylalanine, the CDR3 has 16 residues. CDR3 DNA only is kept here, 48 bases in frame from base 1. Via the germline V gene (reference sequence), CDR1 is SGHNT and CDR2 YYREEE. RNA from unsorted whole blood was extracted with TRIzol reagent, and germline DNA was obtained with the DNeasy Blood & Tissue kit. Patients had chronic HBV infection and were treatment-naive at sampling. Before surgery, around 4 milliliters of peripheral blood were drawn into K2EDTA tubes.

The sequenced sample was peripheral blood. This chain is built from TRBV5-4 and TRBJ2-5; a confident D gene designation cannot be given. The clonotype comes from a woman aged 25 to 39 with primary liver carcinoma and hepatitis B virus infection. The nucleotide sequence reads TGTGCCAGCAGCTCCCGGAGTAGCCCGTACCAAGAGACCCAGTACTTC. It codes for CASSSRSSPYQETQYF.